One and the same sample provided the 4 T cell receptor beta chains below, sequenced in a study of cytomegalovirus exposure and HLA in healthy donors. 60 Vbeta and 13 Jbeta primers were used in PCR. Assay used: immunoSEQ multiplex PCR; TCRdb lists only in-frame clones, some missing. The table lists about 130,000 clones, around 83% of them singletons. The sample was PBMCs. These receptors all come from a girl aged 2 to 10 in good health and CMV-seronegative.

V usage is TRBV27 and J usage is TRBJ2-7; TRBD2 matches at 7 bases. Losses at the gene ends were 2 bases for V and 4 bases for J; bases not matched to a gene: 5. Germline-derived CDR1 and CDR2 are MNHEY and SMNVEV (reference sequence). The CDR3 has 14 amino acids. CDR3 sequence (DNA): TGTGCCAGCAGTTTAATGGGGGGGGAATACGAGCAGTACTTC. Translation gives CASSLMGGEYEQYF.

For the CDR3, the DNA is TGTGCCAGCAGGGGGACAGAGAATTCACCCCTCCACTTT. Translated, it gives CASRGTENSPLHF. This chain uses TRBV7-8 with TRBJ1-6, with 7 bases fitting TRBD1. Germline V gives CDR1 SGHVS, CDR2 FQNEAQ. The CDR3 contains 13 residues. The junction had 3 bases not matched to a gene; V was cut back by 6 bases and J by 7 bases.

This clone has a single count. This CDR3 is CASSLVGGYNEQFF. As DNA, the CDR3 is TGTGCCAGCAGCTTAGTAGGGGGATACAATGAGCAGTTCTTC. The J gene is TRBJ2-1, the V gene TRBV11-2; tentative D call: TRBD1 (6 bases). This CDR3 region has 14 residues. Trimming pared 1 base from V and 4 bases from J, leaving 8 bases between. CDR1 SGHAT and CDR2 FQNNGV come from the germline V gene.

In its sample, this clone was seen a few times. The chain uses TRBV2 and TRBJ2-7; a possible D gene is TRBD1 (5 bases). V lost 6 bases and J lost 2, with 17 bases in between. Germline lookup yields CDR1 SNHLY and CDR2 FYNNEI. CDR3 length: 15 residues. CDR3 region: CASRDFSGLPYEQYF. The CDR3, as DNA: TGTGCCAGCAGGGATTTCTCAGGGTTACCCTACGAGCAGTACTTC.